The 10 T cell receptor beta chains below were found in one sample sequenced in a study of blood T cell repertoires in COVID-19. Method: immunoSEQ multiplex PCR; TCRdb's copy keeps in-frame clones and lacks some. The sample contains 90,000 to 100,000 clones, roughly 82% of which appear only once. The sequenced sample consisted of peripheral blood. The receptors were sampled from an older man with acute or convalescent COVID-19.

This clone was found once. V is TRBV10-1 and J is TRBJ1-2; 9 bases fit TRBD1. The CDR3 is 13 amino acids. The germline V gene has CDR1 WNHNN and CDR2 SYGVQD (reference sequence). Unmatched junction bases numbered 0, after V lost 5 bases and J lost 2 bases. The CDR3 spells CASSTGGNYGYTF. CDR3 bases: TGCGCCAGCAGTACAGGGGGCAACTATGGCTACACCTTC.

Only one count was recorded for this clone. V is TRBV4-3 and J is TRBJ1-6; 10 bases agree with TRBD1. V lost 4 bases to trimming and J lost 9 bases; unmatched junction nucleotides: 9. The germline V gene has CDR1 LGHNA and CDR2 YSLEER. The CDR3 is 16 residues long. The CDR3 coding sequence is TGCGCCAGCAGCCTAGCGACAGGGGGCCAGATTTCACCCCTCCACTTT. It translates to CASSLATGGQISPLHF.

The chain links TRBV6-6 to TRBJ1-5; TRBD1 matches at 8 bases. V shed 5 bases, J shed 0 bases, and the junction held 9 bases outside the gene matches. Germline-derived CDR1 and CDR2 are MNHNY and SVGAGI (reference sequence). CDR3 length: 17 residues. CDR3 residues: CASSLTQGAGSNQPQHF. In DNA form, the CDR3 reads TGTGCCAGCAGTCTCACCCAGGGGGCTGGTAGCAATCAGCCCCAGCATTTT.

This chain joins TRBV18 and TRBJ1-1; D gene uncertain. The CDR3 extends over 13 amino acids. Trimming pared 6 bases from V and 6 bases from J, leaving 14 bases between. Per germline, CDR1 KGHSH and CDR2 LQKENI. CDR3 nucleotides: TGTGCCAGCTCGCAACAACATGGTGCTGAAGCTTTCTTT. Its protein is CASSQQHGAEAFF.

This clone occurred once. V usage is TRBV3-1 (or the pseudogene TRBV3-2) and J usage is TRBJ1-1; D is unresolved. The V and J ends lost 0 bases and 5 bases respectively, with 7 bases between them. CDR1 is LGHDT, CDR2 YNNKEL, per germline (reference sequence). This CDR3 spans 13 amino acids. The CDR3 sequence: CASSQDSSTEAFF. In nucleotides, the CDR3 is TGTGCCAGCAGCCAAGATTCCTCTACTGAAGCTTTCTTT.

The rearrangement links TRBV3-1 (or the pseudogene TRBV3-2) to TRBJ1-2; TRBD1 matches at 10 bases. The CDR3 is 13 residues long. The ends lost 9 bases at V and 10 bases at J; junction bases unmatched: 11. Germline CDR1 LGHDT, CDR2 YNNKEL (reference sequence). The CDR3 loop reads CASQRWDRGDYTF. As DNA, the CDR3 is TGTGCCAGTCAAAGATGGGACAGGGGTGACTACACCTTC.

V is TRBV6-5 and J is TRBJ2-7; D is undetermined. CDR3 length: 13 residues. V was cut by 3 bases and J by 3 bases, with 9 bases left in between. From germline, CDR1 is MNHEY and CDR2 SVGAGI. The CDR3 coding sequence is TGTGCCAGCAGTTATTCCCGGGTCTACGAGCAGTACTTC. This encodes CASSYSRVYEQYF.

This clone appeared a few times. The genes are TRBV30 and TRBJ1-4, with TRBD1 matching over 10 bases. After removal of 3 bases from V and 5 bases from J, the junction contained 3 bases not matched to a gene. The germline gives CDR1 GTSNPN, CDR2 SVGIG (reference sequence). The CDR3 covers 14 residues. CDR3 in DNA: TGTGCCTGGAGCGAGGGACAGGGGAATGAAAAACTGTTTTTT. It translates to CAWSEGQGNEKLFF.

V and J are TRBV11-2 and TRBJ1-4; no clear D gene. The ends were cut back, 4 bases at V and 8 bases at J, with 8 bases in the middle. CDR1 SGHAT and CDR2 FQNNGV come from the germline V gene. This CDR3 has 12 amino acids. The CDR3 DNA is TGTGCCAGCAGCTACCGAGGGGAAAAACTGTTTTTT. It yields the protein CASSYRGEKLFF. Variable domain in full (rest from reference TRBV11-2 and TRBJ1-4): EAGVAQSPRYKIIEKRQSVAFWCNPISGHATLYWYQQILGQGPKLLIQFQNNGVVDDSQLPKDRFSAERLKGVDSTLKIQPAKLEDSAVYLCASSYRGEKLFFGSGTQLSVL.

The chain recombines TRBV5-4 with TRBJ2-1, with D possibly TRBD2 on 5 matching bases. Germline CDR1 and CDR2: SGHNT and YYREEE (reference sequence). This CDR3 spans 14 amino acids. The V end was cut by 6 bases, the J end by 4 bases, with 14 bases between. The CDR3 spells CASTERNHYNEQFF. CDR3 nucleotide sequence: TGTGCCAGCACCGAGCGGAACCATTACAATGAGCAGTTCTTC.